Here is one T cell receptor (beta chain) with its context. Its antigen is still unknown. Germline V gene lookup returns CDR1 MNHNS and CDR2 SASEGT. V was clipped by 3 bases and J by 8 bases, with 7 bases between them. The CDR3 is 11 amino acids. The method was immunoSEQ multiplex PCR; TCRdb's version includes in-frame clones alone and lacks a portion of them. The sample has approximately 470,000 clones; approximately 84% are singletons. The record originates from a study of shared clonotypes between healthy human individuals. Findings and limits, study-wide: Represented diversity, genetic and exposure-history alike, was limited by few donors.

The chain has TRBV6-1 and TRBJ1-2, with D perhaps matching TRBD1 (5 bases). Input material: PBMCs. The receptor comes from a woman aged 35 to 49 in good health. Some clones in this sample may be carry-over from other donors' samples. CDR3 coding DNA: TGTGCCAGCAGTGAGGGGGACGGCTACACCTTC. This sequence encodes CASSEGDGYTF.